Each of the 3 T cell receptor beta chains below was sequenced from the same sample in a study of shared clonotypes between healthy human individuals. As defined, naive CD8 cells were CD45RO-negative and positively selected for CCR7, with terminally differentiated effector memory CD45RA+ cells excluded. This table comes from immunoSEQ multiplex PCR, and its TCRdb copy is limited to in-frame clones, with some not included. The table has more than 500,000 clones, approximately 95% seen once. The sample taken for sequencing was naive CD8+ T cells sorted from blood. Receptors originate from a woman in her twenties or thirties in good health.

The chain joins TRBV19 to TRBJ2-3; the D is unclear. The germline V gene encodes CDR1 LNHDA and CDR2 SQIVND (reference sequence). CDR3 length equals 18 residues. With 4 bases removed from V and 4 bases from J, the gap between germline ends came to 24 bases. Here the CDR3 reads CASSTHTGAFLFSDTQYF. The CDR3 DNA reads TGTGCCAGTAGTACCCACACTGGAGCTTTCTTGTTTTCAGATACGCAGTATTTT.

The chain uses TRBV5-6 and TRBJ2-7; D is ambiguous. There are 12 residues in the CDR3. V lost 2 bases and J lost 6, with 9 bases in between. Germline assignment: CDR1 SGHDT and CDR2 YYEEEE. The CDR3 sequence: CASSLEFGEQYF. The CDR3 DNA is TGTGCCAGCAGCTTAGAGTTTGGCGAGCAGTACTTC.

This clone was recorded once. The chain recombines TRBV21-1 with TRBJ2-5; the table's D call, TRBD1, was not checked against the DNA. TRBV21-1 is a pseudogene segment. This CDR3 region has 14 residues. The chain's CDR3 is CASSKARDQETQYF. CDR3 bases: TGTGCCAGCAGCAAAGCCAGGGACCAAGAGACCCAGTACTTC.